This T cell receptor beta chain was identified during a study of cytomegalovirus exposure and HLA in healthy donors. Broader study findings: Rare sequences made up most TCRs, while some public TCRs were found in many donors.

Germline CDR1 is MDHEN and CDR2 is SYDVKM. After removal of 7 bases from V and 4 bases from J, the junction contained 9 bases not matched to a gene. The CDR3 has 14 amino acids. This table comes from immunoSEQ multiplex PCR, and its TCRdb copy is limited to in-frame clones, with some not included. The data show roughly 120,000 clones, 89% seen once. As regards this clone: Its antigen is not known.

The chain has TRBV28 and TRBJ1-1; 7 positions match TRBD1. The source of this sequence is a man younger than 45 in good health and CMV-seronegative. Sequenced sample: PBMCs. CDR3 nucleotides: TGTGCCAGCATCAAAGGGGGCCAGGGCACTGAAGCTTTCTTT. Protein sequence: CASIKGGQGTEAFF.